This T cell receptor beta chain is drawn from a study of post-analysis software for immune sequencing data. Study outcomes and limitations: F measure clustering grouped samples strongly by preparation batch. Patients carried 5 or 6 TRBV segments more frequently than controls did, and TRBV5-6, TRBV5-1 and TRBV20-1 were among them. Controls had significantly higher normalized Chao1 diversity than multiple sclerosis patients.

The TCR beta cDNA libraries carried unique molecular identifiers. TCRdb processed the PCR reads anew with MiXCR; each CDR3 protein has one entry. This table holds approximately 660,000 distinct CDR3 sequences, approximately 60% found once. V lost 1 base, J lost 7 bases, and 4 bases lay in between. Germline assignment: CDR1 SGHAT and CDR2 FQNNGV. This CDR3 spans 12 amino acids. Comments on this clonotype: Its target is not known.

Sequencing was performed on blood. The chain recombines TRBV11-2 with TRBJ1-4; no firm D call. The source is a girl aged 2 to 10 with multiple sclerosis. This CDR3 reads CASSLGSEKLFF. The CDR3 nucleotides read TGTGCCAGCAGCTTAGGGTCTGAAAAACTGTTTTTT. The full variable domain, in which reference TRBV11-2 and TRBJ1-4 provide the parts outside the CDR3, is EAGVAQSPRYKIIEKRQSVAFWCNPISGHATLYWYQQILGQGPKLLIQFQNNGVVDDSQLPKDRFSAERLKGVDSTLKIQPAKLEDSAVYLCASSLGSEKLFFGSGTQLSVL.